The TCR beta chain described here comes from a study of T cells in Graves' hyperthyroidism and ophthalmopathy. For the study at large: At the time of initial diagnosis and before any treatment, peripheral blood was collected.

General observations from the study: A 13 V-J model separated ophthalmopathy from stable hyperthyroidism. In blood, most of the thyroid clonotypes expanded above 0.001 were also present.

Authors of the study amplified TCR beta CDR3 regions from RNA transcripts. Researchers ran a first-round RT-PCR on the TCR CDR3 using the HTBI primer set. One entry per CDR3 protein, called by TCRdb with MiXCR from the multiplex PCR reads. Of about 200,000 distinct CDR3 sequences listed, 17% are singletons. Used for diagnoses were clinical symptoms, serum thyroxine and TRAb, thyroid ultrasound and orbital computed tomography. The germline V and J ends were trimmed by 1 base and 7 bases, with 11 bases remaining between them. Germline CDR1 is GTSNPN and CDR2 is SVGIG (reference sequence). This CDR3 has 13 residues. This clonotype has a count of ten or more. What it binds is not known.

The TCR sequence derives from a woman aged 45 to 65 with Graves' hyperthyroidism. V is TRBV30 and J is TRBJ1-5; D unclear. Sequencing was carried out using blood. CDR3 nucleotides: TGTGCCTGGAGTGACAGAACGGAACAGCCCCAGCATTTT. Translated, it gives CAWSDRTEQPQHF.